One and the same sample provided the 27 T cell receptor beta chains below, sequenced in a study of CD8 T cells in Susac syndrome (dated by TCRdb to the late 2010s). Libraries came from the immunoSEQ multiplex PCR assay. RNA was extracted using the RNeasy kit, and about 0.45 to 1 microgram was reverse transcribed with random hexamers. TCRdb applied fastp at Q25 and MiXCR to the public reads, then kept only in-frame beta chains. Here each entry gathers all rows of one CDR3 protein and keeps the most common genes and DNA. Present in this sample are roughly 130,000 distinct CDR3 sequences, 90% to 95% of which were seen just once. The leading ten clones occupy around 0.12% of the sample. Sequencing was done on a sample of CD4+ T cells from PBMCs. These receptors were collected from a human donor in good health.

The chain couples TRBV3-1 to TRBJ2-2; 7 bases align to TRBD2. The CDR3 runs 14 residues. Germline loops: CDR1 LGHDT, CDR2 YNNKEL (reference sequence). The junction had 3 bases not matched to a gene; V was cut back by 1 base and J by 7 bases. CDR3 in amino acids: CASSQGLASGELFF. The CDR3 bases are TGTGCCAGCAGCCAAGGACTAGCCAGCGGGGAGCTGTTTTTT.

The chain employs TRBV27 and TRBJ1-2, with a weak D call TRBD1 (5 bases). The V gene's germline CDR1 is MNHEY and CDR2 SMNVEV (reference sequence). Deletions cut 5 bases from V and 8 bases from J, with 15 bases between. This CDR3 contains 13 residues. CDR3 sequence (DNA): TGTGCCAGCAGTCTGACAGTCCTAGGGGGCTACACCTTC. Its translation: CASSLTVLGGYTF.

CDR3 bases: TGTGCCAGCACCTTGCGGGGCCTCAATGAGCAGTTCTTC. Protein sequence: CASTLRGLNEQFF. J is TRBJ2-1 and V is TRBV12-3 or TRBV12-4; tentative D call: TRBD2 (6 bases). Trimming removed 7 bases from V and 6 bases from J, with 13 bases in between. CDR3 length equals 13 residues.

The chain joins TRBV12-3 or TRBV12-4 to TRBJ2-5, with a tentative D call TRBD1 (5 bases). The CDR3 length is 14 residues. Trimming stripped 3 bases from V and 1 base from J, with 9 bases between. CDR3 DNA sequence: TGTGCCAGCAGTTTCCCCCAGGGCCAAGAGACCCAGTACTTC. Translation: CASSFPQGQETQYF.

DNA for the CDR3: TGCAGTGCTAGGAAAGGGGCACGGCAAGAGACCCAGTACTTC. This gives the protein CSARKGARQETQYF. The chain has TRBV20-1 and TRBJ2-5; TRBD1 might be the D (5 bases). The length of the CDR3 is 14 residues. Germline CDR1 DFQATT, CDR2 SNEGSKA (reference sequence). Trimming took off 3 bases at V and 2 bases at J, with 13 bases between the two ends.

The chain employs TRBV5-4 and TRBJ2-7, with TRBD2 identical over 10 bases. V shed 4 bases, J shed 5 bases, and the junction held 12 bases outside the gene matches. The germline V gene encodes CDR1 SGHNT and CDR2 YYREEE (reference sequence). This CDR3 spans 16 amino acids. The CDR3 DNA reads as TGTGCCAGCAGCCGTCCCGGGACTAGCGTGGGGAACGAGCAGTACTTC. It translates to CASSRPGTSVGNEQYF.

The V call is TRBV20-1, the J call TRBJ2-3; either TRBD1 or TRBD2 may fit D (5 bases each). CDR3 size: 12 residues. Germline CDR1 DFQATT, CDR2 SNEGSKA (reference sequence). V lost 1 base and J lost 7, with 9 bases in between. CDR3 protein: CSARGGGNTQYF. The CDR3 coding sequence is TGCAGTGCTAGAGGTGGGGGAAATACGCAGTATTTT.

Here the CDR3 reads CSARSGRVRANEQFF. The CDR3 region has the DNA TGCAGTGCTAGAAGTGGCAGGGTAAGGGCCAATGAGCAGTTCTTC. This sequence joins TRBV20-1 and TRBJ2-1; tentative D call: TRBD1 (5 bases). This CDR3 has 15 amino acids. In germline, CDR1 is DFQATT, CDR2 SNEGSKA (reference sequence). V shed 2 bases and J shed 6 bases, with 17 bases lying between them.

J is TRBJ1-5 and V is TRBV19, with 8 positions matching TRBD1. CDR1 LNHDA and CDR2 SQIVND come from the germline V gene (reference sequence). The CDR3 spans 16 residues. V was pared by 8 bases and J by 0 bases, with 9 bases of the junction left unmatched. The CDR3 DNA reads TGTGCCAGTCGAGGACAGGGATCATATAGCAATCAGCCCCAGCATTTT. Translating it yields CASRGQGSYSNQPQHF.

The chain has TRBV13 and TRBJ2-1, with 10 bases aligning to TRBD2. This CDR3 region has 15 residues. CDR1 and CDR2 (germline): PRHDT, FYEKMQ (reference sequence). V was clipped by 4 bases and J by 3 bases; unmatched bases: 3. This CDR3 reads CASSSLAGNYNEQFF. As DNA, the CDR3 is TGTGCCAGCAGCTCACTAGCGGGAAACTACAATGAGCAGTTCTTC.

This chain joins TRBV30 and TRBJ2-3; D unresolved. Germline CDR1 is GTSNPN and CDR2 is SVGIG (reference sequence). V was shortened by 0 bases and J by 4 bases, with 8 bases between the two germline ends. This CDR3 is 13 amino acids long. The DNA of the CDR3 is TGTGCCTGGAGTGTTAAGGCACCAGATACGCAGTATTTT. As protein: CAWSVKAPDTQYF.

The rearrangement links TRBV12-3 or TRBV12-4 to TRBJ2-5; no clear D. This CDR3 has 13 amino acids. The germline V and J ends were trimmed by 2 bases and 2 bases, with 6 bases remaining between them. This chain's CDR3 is CASSLSAQETQYF. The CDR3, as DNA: TGTGCCAGCAGTTTATCGGCACAAGAGACCCAGTACTTC.

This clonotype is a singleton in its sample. The CDR3, as DNA: TGTGCCAGCAGGCCGGGACTAGCAACCTACGAGCAGTACTTC. Amino acids: CASRPGLATYEQYF. The chain combines TRBV2 with TRBJ2-7; TRBD2 agrees at 9 bases. The V and J ends lost 6 bases and 2 bases, in that order; junction bases with no gene match: 5. This CDR3 comprises 14 residues. The germline CDR1 and CDR2 sequences are SNHLY and FYNNEI.

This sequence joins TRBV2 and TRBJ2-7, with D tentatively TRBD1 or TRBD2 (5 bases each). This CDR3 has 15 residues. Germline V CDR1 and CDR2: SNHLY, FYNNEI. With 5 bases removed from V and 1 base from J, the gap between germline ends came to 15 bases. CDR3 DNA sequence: TGTGCCAGCAGTTCGCCCTCGGGGCAGTCCTACGAGCAGTACTTC. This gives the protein CASSSPSGQSYEQYF.

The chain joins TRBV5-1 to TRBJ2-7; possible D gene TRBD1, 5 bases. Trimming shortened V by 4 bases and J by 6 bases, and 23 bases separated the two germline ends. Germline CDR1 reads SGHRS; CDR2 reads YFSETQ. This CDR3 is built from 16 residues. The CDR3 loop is CASSLQVKADLREQYF. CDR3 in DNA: TGCGCCAGCAGCCTACAGGTTAAGGCGGACCTTCGCGAGCAGTACTTC.

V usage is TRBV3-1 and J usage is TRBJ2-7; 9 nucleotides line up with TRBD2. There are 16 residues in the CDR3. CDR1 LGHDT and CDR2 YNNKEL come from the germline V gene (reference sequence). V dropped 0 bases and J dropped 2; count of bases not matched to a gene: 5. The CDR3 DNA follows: TGTGCCAGCAGCCAAGATTCGGCTAGCGGGGCCTACGAGCAGTACTTC. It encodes CASSQDSASGAYEQYF.

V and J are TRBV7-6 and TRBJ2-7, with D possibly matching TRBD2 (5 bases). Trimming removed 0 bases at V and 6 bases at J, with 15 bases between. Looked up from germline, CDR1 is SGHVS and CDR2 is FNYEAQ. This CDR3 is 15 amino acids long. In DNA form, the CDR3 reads TGTGCCAGCAGCTTAGCTGGCGAGGCGGGTGTCGAGCAGTACTTC. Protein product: CASSLAGEAGVEQYF.

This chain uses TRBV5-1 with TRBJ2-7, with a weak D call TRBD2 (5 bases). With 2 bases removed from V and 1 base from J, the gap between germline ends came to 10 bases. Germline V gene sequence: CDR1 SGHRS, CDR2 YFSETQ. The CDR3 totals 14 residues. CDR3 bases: TGCGCCAGCAGCTTTACCGAGGGATCCTACGAGCAGTACTTC. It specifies CASSFTEGSYEQYF.

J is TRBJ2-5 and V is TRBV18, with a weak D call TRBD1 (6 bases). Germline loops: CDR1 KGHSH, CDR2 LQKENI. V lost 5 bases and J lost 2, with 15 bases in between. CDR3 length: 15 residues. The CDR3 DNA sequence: TGTGCCAGCTCATCGCAGGGGTCACGGCAAGAGACCCAGTACTTC. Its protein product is CASSSQGSRQETQYF.

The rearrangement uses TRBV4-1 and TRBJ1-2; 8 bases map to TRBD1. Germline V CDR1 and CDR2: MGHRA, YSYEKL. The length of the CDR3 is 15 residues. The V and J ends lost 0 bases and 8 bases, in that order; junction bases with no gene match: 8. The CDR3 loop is CASSQDNRGGRGYTF. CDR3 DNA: TGCGCCAGCAGCCAAGATAACAGGGGGGGTAGGGGCTACACCTTC.

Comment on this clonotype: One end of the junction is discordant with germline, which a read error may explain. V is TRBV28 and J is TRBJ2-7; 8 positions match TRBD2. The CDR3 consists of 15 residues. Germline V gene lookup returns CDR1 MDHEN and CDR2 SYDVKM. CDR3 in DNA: TGTGCCAGCAGTCCCTTGCGGGAGGCCTCCTTCGAGCAGTACTTC. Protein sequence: CASSPLREASFEQYF.

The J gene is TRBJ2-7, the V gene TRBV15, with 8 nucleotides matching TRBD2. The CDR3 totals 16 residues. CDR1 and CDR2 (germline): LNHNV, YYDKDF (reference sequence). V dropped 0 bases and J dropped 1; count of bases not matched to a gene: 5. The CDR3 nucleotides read TGTGCCACCAGCAGAGATCGGGGGGGGGATTCCTACGAGCAGTACTTC. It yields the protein CATSRDRGGDSYEQYF.

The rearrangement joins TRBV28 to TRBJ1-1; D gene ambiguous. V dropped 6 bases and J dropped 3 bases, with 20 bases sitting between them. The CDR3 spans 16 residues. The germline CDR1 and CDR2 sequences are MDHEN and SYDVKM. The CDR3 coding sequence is TGTGCCAGCAGCCCAACCGGAGGGCAGCTCTACACTGAAGCTTTCTTT. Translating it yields CASSPTGGQLYTEAFF.

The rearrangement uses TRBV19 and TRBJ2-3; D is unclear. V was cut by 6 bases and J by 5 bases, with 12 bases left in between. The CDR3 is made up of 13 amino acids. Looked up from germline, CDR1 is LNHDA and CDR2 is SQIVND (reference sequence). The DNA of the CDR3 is TGTGCCAGTAGCCAGAGACCCAGAGATACGCAGTATTTT. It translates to CASSQRPRDTQYF.

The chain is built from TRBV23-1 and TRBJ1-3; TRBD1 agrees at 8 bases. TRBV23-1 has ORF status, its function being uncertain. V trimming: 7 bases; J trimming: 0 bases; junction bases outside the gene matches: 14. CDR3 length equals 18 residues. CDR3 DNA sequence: TGCGCCAGCAATTCGGTCGGACAGGGCAAGAGCTCTGGAAACACCATATATTTT. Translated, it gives CASNSVGQGKSSGNTIYF.

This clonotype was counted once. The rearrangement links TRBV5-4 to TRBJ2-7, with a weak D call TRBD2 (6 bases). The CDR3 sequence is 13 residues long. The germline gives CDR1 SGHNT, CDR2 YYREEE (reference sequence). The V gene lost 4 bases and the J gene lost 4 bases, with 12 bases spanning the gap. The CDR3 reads CASSPRGSYEQYF. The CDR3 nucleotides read TGTGCCAGCAGCCCCCGGGGGAGTTACGAGCAGTACTTC. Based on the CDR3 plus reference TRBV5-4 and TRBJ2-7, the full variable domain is ETGVTQSPTHLIKTRGQQVTLRCSSQSGHNTVSWYQQALGQGPQFIFQYYREEENGRGNFPPRFSGLQFPNYSSELNVNALELDDSALYLCASSPRGSYEQYFGPGTRLTVT.

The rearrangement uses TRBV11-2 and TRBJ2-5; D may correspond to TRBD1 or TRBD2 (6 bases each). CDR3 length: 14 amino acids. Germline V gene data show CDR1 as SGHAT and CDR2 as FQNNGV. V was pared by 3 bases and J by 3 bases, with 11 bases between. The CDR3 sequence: CASSFTGGKETQYF. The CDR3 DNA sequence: TGTGCCAGCAGCTTTACCGGGGGCAAAGAGACCCAGTACTTC. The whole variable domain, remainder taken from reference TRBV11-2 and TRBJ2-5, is EAGVAQSPRYKIIEKRQSVAFWCNPISGHATLYWYQQILGQGPKLLIQFQNNGVVDDSQLPKDRFSAERLKGVDSTLKIQPAKLEDSAVYLCASSFTGGKETQYFGPGTRLLVL.